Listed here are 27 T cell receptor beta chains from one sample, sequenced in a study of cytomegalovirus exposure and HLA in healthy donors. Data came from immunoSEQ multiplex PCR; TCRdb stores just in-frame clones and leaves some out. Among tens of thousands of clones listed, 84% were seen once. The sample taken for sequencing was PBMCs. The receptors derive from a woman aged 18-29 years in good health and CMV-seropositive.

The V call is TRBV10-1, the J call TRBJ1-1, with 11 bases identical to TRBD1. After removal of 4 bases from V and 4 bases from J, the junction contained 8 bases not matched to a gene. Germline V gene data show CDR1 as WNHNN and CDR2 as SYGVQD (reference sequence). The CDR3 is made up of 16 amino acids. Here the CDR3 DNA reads TGCGCCAGCAGTGGGATGGGGACAGGGGGTACCACTGAAGCTTTCTTT. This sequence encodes CASSGMGTGGTTEAFF.

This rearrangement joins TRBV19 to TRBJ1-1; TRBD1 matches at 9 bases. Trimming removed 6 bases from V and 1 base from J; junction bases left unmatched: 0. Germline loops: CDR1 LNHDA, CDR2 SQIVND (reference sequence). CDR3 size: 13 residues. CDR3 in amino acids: CASRGQGNTEAFF. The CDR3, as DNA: TGTGCCAGTAGGGGACAGGGGAACACTGAAGCTTTCTTT.

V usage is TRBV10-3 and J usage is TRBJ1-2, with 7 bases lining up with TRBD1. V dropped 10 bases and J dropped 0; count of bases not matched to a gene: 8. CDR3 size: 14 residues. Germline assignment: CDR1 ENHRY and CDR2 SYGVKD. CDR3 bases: TGTGCCACAGAGGACAGGCCAGCTAACTATGGCTACACCTTC. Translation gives CATEDRPANYGYTF.

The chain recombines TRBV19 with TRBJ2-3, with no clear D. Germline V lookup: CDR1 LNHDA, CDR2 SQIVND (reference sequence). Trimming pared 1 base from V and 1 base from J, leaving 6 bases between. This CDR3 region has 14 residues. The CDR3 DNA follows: TGTGCCAGTAGTATAGGGGCCCGCACAGATACGCAGTATTTT. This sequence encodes CASSIGARTDTQYF.

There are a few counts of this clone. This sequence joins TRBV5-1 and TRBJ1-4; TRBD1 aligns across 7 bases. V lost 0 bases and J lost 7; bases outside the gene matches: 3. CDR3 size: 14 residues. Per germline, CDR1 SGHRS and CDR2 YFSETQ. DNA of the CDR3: TGCGCCAGCAGCTTGGGACAGGGTGGTGAAAAACTGTTTTTT. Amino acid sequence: CASSLGQGGEKLFF.

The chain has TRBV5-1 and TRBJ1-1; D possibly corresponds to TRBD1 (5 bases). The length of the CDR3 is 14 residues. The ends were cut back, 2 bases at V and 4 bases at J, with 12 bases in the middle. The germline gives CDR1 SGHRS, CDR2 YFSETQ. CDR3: CASSFRGVGTEAFF. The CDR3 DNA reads TGCGCCAGCAGCTTTAGGGGCGTGGGCACTGAAGCTTTCTTT.

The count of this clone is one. CDR3 sequence reads: CASSGQGQNQPQHF. The CDR3 DNA sequence: TGTGCCAGCAGCGGACAGGGGCAAAATCAGCCCCAGCATTTT. The chain links TRBV2 to TRBJ1-5; 9 positions agree with TRBD1. J was trimmed by 4 bases and V by 6 bases; bases with no gene match: 4. The CDR3 has 14 amino acids. Germline values: CDR1 SNHLY, CDR2 FYNNEI.

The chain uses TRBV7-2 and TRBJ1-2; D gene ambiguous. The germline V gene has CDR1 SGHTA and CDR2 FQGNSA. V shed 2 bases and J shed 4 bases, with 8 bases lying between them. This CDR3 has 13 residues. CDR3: CASSLSGIYGYTF. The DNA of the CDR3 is TGTGCCAGCAGCTTATCGGGGATCTATGGCTACACCTTC. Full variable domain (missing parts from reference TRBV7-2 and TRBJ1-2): GAGVSQSPSNKVTEKGKDVELRCDPISGHTALYWYRQSLGQGLEFLIYFQGNSAPDKSGLPSDRFSAERTGGSVSTLTIQRTQQEDSAVYLCASSLSGIYGYTFGSGTRLTVV.

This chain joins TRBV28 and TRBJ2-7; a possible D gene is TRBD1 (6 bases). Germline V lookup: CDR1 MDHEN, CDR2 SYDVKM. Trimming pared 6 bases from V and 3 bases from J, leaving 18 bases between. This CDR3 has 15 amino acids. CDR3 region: CASSRRGQNLYEQYF. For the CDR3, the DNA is TGTGCCAGCAGCCGAAGAGGACAGAACCTCTACGAGCAGTACTTC.

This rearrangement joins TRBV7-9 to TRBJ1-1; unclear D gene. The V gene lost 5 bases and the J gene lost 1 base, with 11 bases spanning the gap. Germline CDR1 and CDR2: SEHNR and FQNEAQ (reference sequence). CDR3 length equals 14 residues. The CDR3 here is CASSAGQANTEAFF. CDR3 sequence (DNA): TGTGCCAGCAGCGCGGGCCAAGCGAACACTGAAGCTTTCTTT.

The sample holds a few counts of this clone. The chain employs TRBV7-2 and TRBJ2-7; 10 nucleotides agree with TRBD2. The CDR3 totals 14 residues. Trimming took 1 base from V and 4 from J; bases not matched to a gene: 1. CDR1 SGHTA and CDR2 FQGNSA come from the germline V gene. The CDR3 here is CASSLERGGYEQYF. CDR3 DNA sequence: TGTGCCAGCAGCTTAGAGCGGGGGGGGTACGAGCAGTACTTC.

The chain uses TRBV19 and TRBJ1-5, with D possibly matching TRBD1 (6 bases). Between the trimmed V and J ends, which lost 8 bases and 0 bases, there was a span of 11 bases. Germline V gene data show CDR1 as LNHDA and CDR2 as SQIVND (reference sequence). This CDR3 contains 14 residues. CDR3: CASQGSGSNQPQHF. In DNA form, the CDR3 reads TGTGCCAGTCAGGGGTCGGGTAGCAATCAGCCCCAGCATTTT.

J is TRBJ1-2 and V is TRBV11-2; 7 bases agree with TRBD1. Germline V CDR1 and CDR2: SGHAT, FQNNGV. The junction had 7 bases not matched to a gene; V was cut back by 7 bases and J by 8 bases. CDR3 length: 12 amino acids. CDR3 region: CASNIQGWGYTF. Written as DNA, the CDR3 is TGTGCCAGCAACATACAGGGGTGGGGCTACACCTTC.

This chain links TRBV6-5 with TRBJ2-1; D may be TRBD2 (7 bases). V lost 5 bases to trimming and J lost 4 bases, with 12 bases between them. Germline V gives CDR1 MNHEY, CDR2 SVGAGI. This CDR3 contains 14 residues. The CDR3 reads CASSVGGRYNEQFF. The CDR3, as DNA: TGTGCCAGCAGTGTCGGGGGGCGATACAATGAGCAGTTCTTC.

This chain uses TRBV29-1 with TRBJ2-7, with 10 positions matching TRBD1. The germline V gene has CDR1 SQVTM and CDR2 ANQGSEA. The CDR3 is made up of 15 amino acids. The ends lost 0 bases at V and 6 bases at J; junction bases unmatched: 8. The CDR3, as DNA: TGCAGCGTTGAAGATAACGACAGGGGGCTCTCCGAGCAGTACTTC. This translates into CSVEDNDRGLSEQYF.

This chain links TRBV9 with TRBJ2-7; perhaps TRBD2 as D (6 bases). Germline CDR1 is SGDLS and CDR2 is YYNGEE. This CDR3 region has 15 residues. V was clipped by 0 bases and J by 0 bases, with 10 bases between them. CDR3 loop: CASSVAIGSSYEQYF. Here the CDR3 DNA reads TGTGCCAGCAGCGTAGCTATCGGGAGCTCCTACGAGCAGTACTTC.

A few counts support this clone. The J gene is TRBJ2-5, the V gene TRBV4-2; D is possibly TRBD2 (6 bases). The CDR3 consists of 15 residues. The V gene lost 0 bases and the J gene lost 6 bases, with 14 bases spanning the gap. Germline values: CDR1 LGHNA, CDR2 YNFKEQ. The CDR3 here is CASSQDVGSGQTQYF. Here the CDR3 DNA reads TGTGCCAGCAGCCAAGACGTGGGTAGCGGCCAGACCCAGTACTTC.

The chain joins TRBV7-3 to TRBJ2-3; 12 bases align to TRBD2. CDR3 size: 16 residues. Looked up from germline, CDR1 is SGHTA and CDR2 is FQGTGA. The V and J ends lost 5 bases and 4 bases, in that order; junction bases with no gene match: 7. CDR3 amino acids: CASSPRLAGAPDTQYF. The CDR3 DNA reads TGTGCCAGCAGCCCCCGACTAGCGGGGGCCCCAGATACGCAGTATTTT. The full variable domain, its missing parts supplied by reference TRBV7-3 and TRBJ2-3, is GAGVSQTPSNKVTEKGKYVELRCDPISGHTALYWYRQSLGQGPEFLIYFQGTGAADDSGLPNDRFFAVRPEGSVSTLKIQRTERGDSAVYLCASSPRLAGAPDTQYFGPGTRLTVL.

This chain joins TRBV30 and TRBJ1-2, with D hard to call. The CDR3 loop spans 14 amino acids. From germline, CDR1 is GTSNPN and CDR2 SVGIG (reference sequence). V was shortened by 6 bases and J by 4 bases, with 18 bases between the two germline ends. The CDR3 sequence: CACSLRGRVYGYTF. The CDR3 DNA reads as TGTGCCTGCTCCCTGCGGGGTAGGGTCTATGGCTACACCTTC.

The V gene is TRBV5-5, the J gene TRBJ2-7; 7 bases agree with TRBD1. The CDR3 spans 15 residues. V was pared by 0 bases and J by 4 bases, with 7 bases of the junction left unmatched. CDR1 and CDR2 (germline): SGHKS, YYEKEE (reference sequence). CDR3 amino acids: CASSLVGDSAYEQYF. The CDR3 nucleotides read TGTGCCAGCAGCTTGGTTGGGGACAGCGCATACGAGCAGTACTTC.

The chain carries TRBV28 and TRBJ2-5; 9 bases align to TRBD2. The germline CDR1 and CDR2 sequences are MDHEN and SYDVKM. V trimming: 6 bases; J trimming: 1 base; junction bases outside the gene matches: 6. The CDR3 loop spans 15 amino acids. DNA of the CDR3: TGTGCCAGCAGGCCGATAGCGGGAGCCCAAGAGACCCAGTACTTC. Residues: CASRPIAGAQETQYF. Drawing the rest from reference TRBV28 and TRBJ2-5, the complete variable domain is DVKVTQSSRYLVKRTGEKVFLECVQDMDHENMFWYRQDPGLGLRLIYFSYDVKMKEKGDIPEGYSVSREKKERFSLILESASTNQTSMYLCASRPIAGAQETQYFGPGTRLLVL.

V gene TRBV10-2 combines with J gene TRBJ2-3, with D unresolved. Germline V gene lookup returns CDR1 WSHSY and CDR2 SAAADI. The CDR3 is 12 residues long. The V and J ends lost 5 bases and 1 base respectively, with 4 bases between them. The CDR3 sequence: CASSLRTDTQYF. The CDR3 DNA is TGCGCCAGCAGTCTCCGCACAGATACGCAGTATTTT.

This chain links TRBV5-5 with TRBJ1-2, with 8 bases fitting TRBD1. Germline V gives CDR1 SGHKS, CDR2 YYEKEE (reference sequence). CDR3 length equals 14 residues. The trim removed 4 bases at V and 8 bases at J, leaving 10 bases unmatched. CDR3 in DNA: TGTGCCAGCAGCACAAGGACAGGGCCTTACGGCTACACCTTC. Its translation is CASSTRTGPYGYTF.

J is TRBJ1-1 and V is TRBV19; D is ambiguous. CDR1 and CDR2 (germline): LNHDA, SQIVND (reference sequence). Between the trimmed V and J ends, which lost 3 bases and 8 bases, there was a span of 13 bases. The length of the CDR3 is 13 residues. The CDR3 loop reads CASSIGLRREAFF. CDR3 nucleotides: TGTGCCAGTAGTATTGGACTAAGGAGGGAAGCTTTCTTT.

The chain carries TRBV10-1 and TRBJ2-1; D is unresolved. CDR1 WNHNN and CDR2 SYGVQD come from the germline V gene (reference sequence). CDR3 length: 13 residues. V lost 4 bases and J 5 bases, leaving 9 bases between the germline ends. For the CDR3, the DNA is TGCGCCAGCAGTGGTGACATCCACAATGAGCAGTTCTTC. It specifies CASSGDIHNEQFF.

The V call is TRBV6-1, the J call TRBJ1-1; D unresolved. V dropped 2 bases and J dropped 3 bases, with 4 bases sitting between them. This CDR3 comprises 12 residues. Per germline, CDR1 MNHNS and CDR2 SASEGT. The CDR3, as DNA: TGTGCCAGCAGTGAATTCGACACTGAAGCTTTCTTT. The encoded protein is CASSEFDTEAFF.

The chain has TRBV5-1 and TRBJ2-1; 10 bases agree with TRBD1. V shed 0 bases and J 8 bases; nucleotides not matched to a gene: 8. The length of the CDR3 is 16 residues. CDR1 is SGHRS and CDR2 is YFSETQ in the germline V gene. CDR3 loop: CASSLAGTGTGDEQFF. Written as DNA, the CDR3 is TGCGCCAGCAGCTTGGCCGGGACAGGGACAGGGGATGAGCAGTTCTTC. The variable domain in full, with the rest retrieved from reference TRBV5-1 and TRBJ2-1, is KAGVTQTPRYLIKTRGQQVTLSCSPISGHRSVSWYQQTPGQGLQFLFEYFSETQRNKGNFPGRFSGRQFSNSRSEMNVSTLELGDSALYLCASSLAGTGTGDEQFFGPGTRLTVL.